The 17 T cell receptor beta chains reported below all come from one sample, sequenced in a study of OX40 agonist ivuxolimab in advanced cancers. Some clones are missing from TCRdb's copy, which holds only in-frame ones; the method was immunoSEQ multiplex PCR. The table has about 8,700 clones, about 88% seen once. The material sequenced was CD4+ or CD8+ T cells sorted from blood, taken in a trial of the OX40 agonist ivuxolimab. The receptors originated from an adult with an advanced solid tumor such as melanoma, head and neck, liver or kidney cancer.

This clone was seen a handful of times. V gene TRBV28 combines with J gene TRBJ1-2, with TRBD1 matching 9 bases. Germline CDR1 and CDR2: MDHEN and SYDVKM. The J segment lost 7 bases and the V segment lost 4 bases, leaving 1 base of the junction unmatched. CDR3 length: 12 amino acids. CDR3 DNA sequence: TGTGCCAGCAGTTGGACAGGGGTTGGCTACACCTTC. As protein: CASSWTGVGYTF.

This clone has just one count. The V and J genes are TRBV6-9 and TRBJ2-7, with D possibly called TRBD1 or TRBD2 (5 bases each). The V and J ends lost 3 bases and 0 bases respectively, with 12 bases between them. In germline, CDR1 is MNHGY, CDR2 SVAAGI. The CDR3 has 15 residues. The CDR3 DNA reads TGTGCCAGCAGTTACTCTCGGGACGGCTCCTACGAGCAGTACTTC. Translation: CASSYSRDGSYEQYF.

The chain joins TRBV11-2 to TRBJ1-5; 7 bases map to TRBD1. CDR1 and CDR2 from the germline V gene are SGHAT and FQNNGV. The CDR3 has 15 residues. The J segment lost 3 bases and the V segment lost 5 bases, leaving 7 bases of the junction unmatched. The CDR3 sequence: CASSPRQGYNQPQHF. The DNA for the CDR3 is TGTGCCAGCAGCCCGAGACAGGGTTACAATCAGCCCCAGCATTTT.

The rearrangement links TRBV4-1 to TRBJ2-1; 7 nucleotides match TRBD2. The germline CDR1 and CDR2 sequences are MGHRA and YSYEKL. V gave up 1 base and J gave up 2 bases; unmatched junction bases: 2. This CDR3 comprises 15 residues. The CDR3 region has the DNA TGCGCCAGCAGCCAAGCGGGAGGTACCTACAATGAGCAGTTCTTC. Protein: CASSQAGGTYNEQFF.

CDR3 region: CASRAKTGNSPLHF. CDR3 sequence (DNA): TGTGCCAGCAGAGCCAAGACAGGGAATTCACCCCTCCACTTT. V and J are TRBV2 and TRBJ1-6; 7 bases are a match to TRBD1. Per germline, CDR1 SNHLY and CDR2 FYNNEI. The V segment lost 6 bases and the J segment 7 bases; nucleotides outside the gene matches: 6. CDR3 size: 14 residues. Filled out from reference TRBV2 and TRBJ1-6, the complete variable domain reads EPEVTQTPSHQVTQMGQEVILRCVPISNHLYFYWYRQILGQKVEFLVSFYNNEISEKSEIFDDQFSVERPDGSNFTLKIRSTKLEDSAMYFCASRAKTGNSPLHFGNGTRLTVT.

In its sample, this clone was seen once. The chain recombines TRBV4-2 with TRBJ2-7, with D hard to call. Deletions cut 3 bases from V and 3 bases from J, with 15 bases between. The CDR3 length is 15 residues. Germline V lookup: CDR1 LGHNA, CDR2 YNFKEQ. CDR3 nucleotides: TGTGCCAGCAGCCACTACGCCGGCCCCGGCTACGAGCAGTACTTC. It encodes CASSHYAGPGYEQYF.

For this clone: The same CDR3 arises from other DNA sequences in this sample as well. The CDR3 sequence: CAWNRDSYEQYF. CDR3 coding DNA: TGTGCCTGGAACAGGGACTCCTACGAGCAGTACTTC. V gene TRBV30 combines with J gene TRBJ2-7; maybe TRBD1 (6 bases). The CDR3 is made up of 12 amino acids. V shed 4 bases and J shed 0 bases, with 7 bases lying between them. The germline V gene has CDR1 GTSNPN and CDR2 SVGIG (reference sequence).

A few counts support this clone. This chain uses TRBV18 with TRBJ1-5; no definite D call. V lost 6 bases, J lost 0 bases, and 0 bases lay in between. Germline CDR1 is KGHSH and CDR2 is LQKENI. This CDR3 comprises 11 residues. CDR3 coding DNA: TGTGCCAGCTCTAGCAATCAGCCCCAGCATTTT. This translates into CASSSNQPQHF. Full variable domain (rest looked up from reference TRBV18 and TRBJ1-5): NAGVMQNPRHLVRRRGQEARLRCSPMKGHSHVYWYRQLPEEGLKFMVYLQKENIIDESGMPKERFSAEFPKEGPSILRIQQVVRGDSAAYFCASSSNQPQHFGDGTRLSIL.

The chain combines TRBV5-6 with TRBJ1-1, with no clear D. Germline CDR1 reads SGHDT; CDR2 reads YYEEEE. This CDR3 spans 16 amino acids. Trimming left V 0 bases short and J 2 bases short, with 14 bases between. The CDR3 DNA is TGTGCCAGCAGCTTGGGTCAAGGAGAGGGAAACACTGAAGCTTTCTTT. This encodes CASSLGQGEGNTEAFF.

CDR3 in DNA: TGTGCCAGCAGCGTAGCCGGTACCTCCTACAATGAGCAGTTCTTC. Translation: CASSVAGTSYNEQFF. The chain is built from TRBV9 and TRBJ2-1; D is undetermined. Germline-derived CDR1 and CDR2 are SGDLS and YYNGEE. V was cut by 0 bases and J by 0 bases, with 7 bases left in between. The CDR3 runs to 15 residues. Full variable domain (outside the CDR3, taken from reference TRBV9 and TRBJ2-1): DSGVTQTPKHLITATGQRVTLRCSPRSGDLSVYWYQQSLDQGLQFLIQYYNGEERAKGNILERFSAQQFPDLHSELNLSSLELGDSALYFCASSVAGTSYNEQFFGPGTRLTVL.

The CDR3 is CASSVEPSGGAKYEQYF. CDR3 nucleotides: TGTGCCAGCAGCGTGGAACCGAGCGGGGGGGCTAAATACGAGCAGTACTTC. The chain couples TRBV9 to TRBJ2-7; 10 nucleotides agree with TRBD2. The length of the CDR3 is 17 residues. V shed 2 bases and J 4 bases; nucleotides not matched to a gene: 12. Germline V gene lookup returns CDR1 SGDLS and CDR2 YYNGEE. Drawing the rest from reference TRBV9 and TRBJ2-7, the complete variable domain is DSGVTQTPKHLITATGQRVTLRCSPRSGDLSVYWYQQSLDQGLQFLIQYYNGEERAKGNILERFSAQQFPDLHSELNLSSLELGDSALYFCASSVEPSGGAKYEQYFGPGTRLTVT.

The CDR3 coding sequence is TGTGCCAGCATCGCGGGGGGAGAGACCCAGTACTTC. Translation: CASIAGGETQYF. V is TRBV7-9 and J is TRBJ2-5; 8 nucleotides align to TRBD2. The CDR3 extends over 12 amino acids. V lost 7 bases and J lost 4; bases outside the gene matches: 2. From germline, CDR1 is SEHNR and CDR2 FQNEAQ (reference sequence). Complete variable domain (other parts from reference TRBV7-9 and TRBJ2-5): DTGVSQNPRHKITKRGQNVTFRCDPISEHNRLYWYRQTLGQGPEFLTYFQNEAQLEKSRLLSDRFSAERPKGSFSTLEIQRTEQGDSAMYLCASIAGGETQYFGPGTRLLVL.

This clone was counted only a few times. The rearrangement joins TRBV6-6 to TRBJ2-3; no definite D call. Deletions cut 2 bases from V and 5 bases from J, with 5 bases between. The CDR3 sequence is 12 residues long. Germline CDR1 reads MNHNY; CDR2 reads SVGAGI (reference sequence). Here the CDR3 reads CASSYGLDTQYF. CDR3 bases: TGTGCCAGCAGTTACGGCTTAGATACGCAGTATTTT.

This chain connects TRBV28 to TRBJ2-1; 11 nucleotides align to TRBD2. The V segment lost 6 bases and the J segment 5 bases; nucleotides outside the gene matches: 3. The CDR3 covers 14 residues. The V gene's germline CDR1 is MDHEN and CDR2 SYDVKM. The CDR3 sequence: CASSIAGGNNEQFF. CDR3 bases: TGTGCCAGCAGCATAGCGGGGGGGAACAATGAGCAGTTCTTC. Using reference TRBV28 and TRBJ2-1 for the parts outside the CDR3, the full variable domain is DVKVTQSSRYLVKRTGEKVFLECVQDMDHENMFWYRQDPGLGLRLIYFSYDVKMKEKGDIPEGYSVSREKKERFSLILESASTNQTSMYLCASSIAGGNNEQFFGPGTRLTVL.

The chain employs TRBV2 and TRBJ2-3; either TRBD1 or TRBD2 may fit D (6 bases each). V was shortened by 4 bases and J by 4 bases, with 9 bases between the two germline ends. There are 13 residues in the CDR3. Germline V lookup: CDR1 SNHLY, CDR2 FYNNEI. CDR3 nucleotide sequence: TGTGCCAGCAGTGTAGGGGGGCCAGATACGCAGTATTTT. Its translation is CASSVGGPDTQYF.

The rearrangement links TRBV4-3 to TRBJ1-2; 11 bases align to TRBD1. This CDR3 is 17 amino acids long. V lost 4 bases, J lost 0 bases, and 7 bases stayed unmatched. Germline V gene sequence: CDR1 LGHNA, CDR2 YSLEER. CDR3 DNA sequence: TGCGCCAGCAGCCCGGGGACAGGGGGGATAGCTAACTATGGCTACACCTTC. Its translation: CASSPGTGGIANYGYTF.

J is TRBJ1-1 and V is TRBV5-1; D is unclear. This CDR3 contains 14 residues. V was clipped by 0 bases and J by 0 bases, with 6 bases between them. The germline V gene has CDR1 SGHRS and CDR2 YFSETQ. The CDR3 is CASSLGFVNTEAFF. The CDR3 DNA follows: TGCGCCAGCAGCTTGGGGTTCGTGAACACTGAAGCTTTCTTT.